A selection of T cell receptor beta chains follows, all from one sample in a study of brain T cells in children with intractable seizures. TCRdb's table, derived via immunoSEQ multiplex PCR, lists solely in-frame clones and lacks some. The table lists about 110,000 clones, 94% of them singletons. The specimen was peripheral blood, collected at surgery. These receptors all stem from a boy under three years old with hemimegalencephaly and intractable seizures. Each CDR3 is given with its conserved first and last residue. The D gene is left open where the match is weak.

NA | TRBJ2-3 | TRBV3-1/TRBV3-2 | CASSHYRESKDTQYF
NA | TRBJ1-1 | TRBV7-3 | CASSLTPPVKNTEAFF
TRBD1 | TRBJ2-7 | TRBV28 | CASSFSTGGYEQYF
NA | TRBJ1-5 | TRBV28 | CASSLGWGISNQPQHF
TRBD2 | TRBJ2-3 | TRBV5-4 | CASSFGGVDTQYF
TRBD1 | TRBJ2-7 | TRBV4-2 | CASSQVTGGEYEQYF
TRBD2 | TRBJ2-1 | TRBV29-1 | CSVGAGPNEQFF
TRBD1 | TRBJ1-2 | TRBV4-3 | CASSQDMRQGIEGYTF
TRBD2 | TRBJ2-5 | TRBV27 | CASIGTPSGTGGETQYF
NA | TRBJ1-5 | TRBV11-3 | CASSLDSRVGQPQHF
NA | TRBJ2-1 | TRBV3-1/TRBV3-2 | CASSQSHSYNEQFF
NA | TRBJ1-2 | TRBV6-1 | CASSEEKVAGYGYTF
TRBD2 | TRBJ2-1 | TRBV7-9 | CASSLAGVYEQFF
TRBD1 | TRBJ2-5 | TRBV2 | CASSVDRGKETQYF
NA | TRBJ1-1 | TRBV28 | CASSLSPGNDPEAFF
TRBD2 | TRBJ2-1 | TRBV27 | CASSLRVAGGPNEQFF
TRBD2 | TRBJ2-7 | TRBV27 | CASSLALAGAGEQYF